This T cell receptor beta chain was captured in a study of human T cells and chemical hapten exposure. CDR1 and CDR2 (germline): KGHDR, SFDVKD. The CDR3 runs 12 residues. The V end was cut by 10 bases, the J end by 1 base, with 9 bases between. TCRdb passed the RACE reads through MiXCR, listing each CDR3 protein once. The sample contains approximately 340,000 distinct CDR3 sequences, approximately 6.3% of which appear only once. Time point here: patch test 1, 2 weeks after DPC sensitization. The treatment: therapeutic diphenylcyclopropenone sensitization with weekly scalp DPC. The TCR originated in a woman younger than 35 with alopecia areata. Some clones in this sample may be carry-over from other donors' samples. This chain connects TRBV24-1 to TRBJ1-1; D gene uncertain. The sample consisted of whole blood, taken in connection with sensitization to the hapten diphenylcyclopropenone (DPC). The CDR3 DNA reads as TGTGCCACGATTACCGAGAACACTGAAGCTTTCTTT. The encoded protein is CATITENTEAFF.